These 12 T cell receptor beta chains were all obtained from the same sample, sequenced in a study of T cells in Graves' hyperthyroidism and ophthalmopathy. The TCR beta CDR3 regions underwent amplification using RNA transcripts as the source. HTBI primers were used for first-round RT-PCR of the TCR CDR3. TCRdb re-analysed the multiplex PCR reads in MiXCR, keeping a single row per CDR3 protein. Of about 360,000 distinct CDR3 sequences listed, around 13% are singletons. Material: blood. These receptors originate from a woman between 18 and 30 years old with Graves' hyperthyroidism.

Ten or more counts support this clonotype. V is TRBV7-2 and J is TRBJ2-7; no reliable D call. V was shortened by 1 base and J by 6 bases, with 13 bases between the two germline ends. The V gene's germline CDR1 is SGHTA and CDR2 FQGNSA. The CDR3 has 14 residues. CDR3 loop: CASSLGPGLSEQYF. DNA for the CDR3: TGTGCCAGCAGCTTAGGTCCCGGGTTGAGCGAGCAGTACTTC.

This clonotype has at least ten counts. V gene TRBV5-1 combines with J gene TRBJ2-7; 8 bases agree with TRBD2. The CDR3 is made up of 14 amino acids. J lost 5 bases, V lost 3 bases, and 7 bases had no gene match. Germline lookup yields CDR1 SGHRS and CDR2 YFSETQ. In DNA, the CDR3 is TGCGCCAGCAGCTACACTAGCGGCGGGGACGAGCAGTACTTC. As protein: CASSYTSGGDEQYF.

This clonotype was seen ten or more times. The chain uses TRBV6-5 and TRBJ2-7; the match to TRBD2 covers 7 bases. Germline V lookup: CDR1 MNHEY, CDR2 SVGAGI. CDR3 size: 13 residues. Germline trimming cut 2 bases from V and 6 bases from J; bases unmatched to any gene: 4. CDR3 loop: CASSYAASGEQYF. In DNA form, the CDR3 reads TGTGCCAGCAGTTACGCGGCTAGCGGCGAGCAGTACTTC.

This rearrangement joins TRBV9 to TRBJ2-1, with 12 bases aligning to TRBD2. CDR3 size: 15 residues. V trimming: 3 bases; J trimming: 2 bases; junction bases outside the gene matches: 0. The V gene's germline CDR1 is SGDLS and CDR2 YYNGEE. In nucleotides, the CDR3 is TGTGCCAGCAGCGCTAGCGGGAGGGCCTACAATGAGCAGTTCTTC. This sequence encodes CASSASGRAYNEQFF.

Ten or more counts support this clonotype. For the CDR3, the DNA is TGTGCCGGGAGCTACAGTCACACCGGGGAGCTGTTTTTT. It is translated as CAGSYSHTGELFF. The chain carries TRBV28 and TRBJ2-2, with D maybe TRBD2 (5 bases). The CDR3 covers 13 residues. Trimming took off 11 bases at V and 3 bases at J, with 13 bases between the two ends. Germline CDR1 MDHEN, CDR2 SYDVKM.

Ten or more counts support this clonotype. This chain links TRBV20-1 with TRBJ1-5, with unresolved D. The CDR3 extends over 13 amino acids. The germline CDR1 and CDR2 sequences are DFQATT and SNEGSKA (reference sequence). V was cut by 2 bases and J by 8 bases, with 13 bases left in between. The CDR3 nucleotides read TGCAGTGCTAGAAAGACGTTCTGGGAGCCCCAGCATTTT. The encoded protein is CSARKTFWEPQHF.

This clonotype was seen many times. The V call is TRBV3-1, the J call TRBJ1-4; D is ambiguous. Germline-derived CDR1 and CDR2 are LGHDT and YNNKEL (reference sequence). The CDR3 runs 14 residues. The V gene lost 4 bases and the J gene lost 5 bases, with 11 bases spanning the gap. Here the CDR3 reads CASSPGAGNEKLFF. CDR3 in DNA: TGTGCCAGCAGCCCGGGCGCGGGAAATGAAAAACTGTTTTTT. The whole variable domain, remainder taken from reference TRBV3-1 and TRBJ1-4, is DTAVSQTPKYLVTQMGNDKSIKCEQNLGHDTMYWYKQDSKKFLKIMFSYNNKELIINETVPNRFSPKSPDKAHLNLHINSLELGDSAVYFCASSPGAGNEKLFFGSGTQLSVL.

The chain joins TRBV4-2 to TRBJ2-7, with 13 bases lining up with TRBD2. CDR1 is LGHNA and CDR2 is YNFKEQ in the germline V gene. CDR3 length: 20 amino acids. The V and J ends lost 1 base and 7 bases, in that order; junction bases with no gene match: 19. The CDR3 DNA reads TGTGCCAGCAGCCAAGGCGTCTTACTAGCGGGAGGGCCGAGGCGCGGGGAGCAGTACTTC. Translated: CASSQGVLLAGGPRRGEQYF.

This clonotype has a count of ten or more. The chain couples TRBV3-1 to TRBJ2-5; 11 positions agree with TRBD1. The germline gives CDR1 LGHDT, CDR2 YNNKEL (reference sequence). The CDR3 runs to 16 residues. J gave up 5 bases and V 3 bases, and 8 bases lay outside the gene matches. CDR3 region: CASSHSDRGRRETQYF. The CDR3 coding sequence is TGTGCCAGCAGCCATTCGGACAGGGGGCGCCGGGAGACCCAGTACTTC.

This clonotype was found many times. This chain connects TRBV5-5 to TRBJ2-4; D unclear. From germline, CDR1 is SGHKS and CDR2 YYEKEE (reference sequence). The CDR3 has 15 residues. V shed 4 bases and J shed 0 bases, with 11 bases lying between them. CDR3 protein: CASSAVDLAKNIQYF. The CDR3 DNA reads TGTGCCAGCAGCGCGGTGGATTTAGCCAAAAACATTCAGTACTTC. Filled out from reference TRBV5-5 and TRBJ2-4, the complete variable domain reads DAGVTQSPTHLIKTRGQQVTLRCSPISGHKSVSWYQQVLGQGPQFIFQYYEKEERGRGNFPDRFSARQFPNYSSELNVNALLLGDSALYLCASSAVDLAKNIQYFGAGTRLSVL.

This clonotype appeared a few times. This sequence joins TRBV7-9 and TRBJ1-2; D ambiguous. The V end lost 5 bases, the J end lost 1 base, and 17 bases lay between the germline ends. The V gene's germline CDR1 is SEHNR and CDR2 FQNEAQ (reference sequence). This CDR3 has 16 residues. For the CDR3, the DNA is TGTGCCAGCAGCCTAGAAACCTTCAGCGTTAACTATGGCTACACCTTC. It specifies CASSLETFSVNYGYTF.

Many counts were recorded for this clonotype. The gene calls are TRBV28 and TRBJ2-7, with D perhaps matching TRBD1 (6 bases). Trimming took 8 bases from V and 0 from J, leaving 14 bases between them. The CDR3 is 14 residues long. Per the germline V gene, CDR1 is MDHEN and CDR2 is SYDVKM. The CDR3 DNA sequence: TGTGCCAGCTGCTCCGGACAGTTCTCCTACGAGCAGTACTTC. As protein: CASCSGQFSYEQYF.